Below, 29 T cell receptor beta chains from the same sample are listed, as sequenced in a study of T cell responses to AZD1222 COVID-19 vaccine. Clones were sequenced by immunoSEQ multiplex PCR, and TCRdb holds only the in-frame ones, with some missing. Of some 140,000 clones listed, approximately 87% are singletons. Sequences were derived from peripheral blood, sampled on day 0 of MenACWY control vaccination. These receptors came from an adult in good health.

The chain recombines TRBV5-8 with TRBJ1-5; D unresolved. The germline V and J ends were trimmed by 1 base and 4 bases, with 3 bases remaining between them. The length of the CDR3 is 12 residues. The germline V gene has CDR1 SGHTS and CDR2 YDEGEE. As DNA, the CDR3 is TGTGCCAGCAGCTTGCAGAATCAGCCCCAGCATTTT. It codes for CASSLQNQPQHF.

The chain links TRBV7-9 to TRBJ1-1; 9 bases line up with TRBD1. Germline lookup yields CDR1 SEHNR and CDR2 FQNEAQ (reference sequence). The CDR3 contains 15 residues. V lost 4 bases and J lost 5; bases outside the gene matches: 8. CDR3 sequence: CASSWGTGWETEAFF. CDR3 DNA sequence: TGTGCCAGCAGCTGGGGGACAGGGTGGGAAACTGAAGCTTTCTTT.

This chain uses TRBV3-1 (or the pseudogene TRBV3-2) with TRBJ2-1; 9 bases are a match to TRBD2. The CDR3 spans 17 residues. Trimming took 1 base from V and 1 from J; bases not matched to a gene: 5. The V gene's germline CDR1 is LGHDT and CDR2 YNNKEL (reference sequence). This chain's CDR3 is CASSQAGLAPSYNEQFF. The CDR3, as DNA: TGTGCCAGCAGCCAAGCCGGACTAGCGCCTTCCTACAATGAGCAGTTCTTC.

The chain carries TRBV6-5 and TRBJ2-1, with D possibly TRBD2 on 5 matching bases. Germline V lookup: CDR1 MNHEY, CDR2 SVGAGI. CDR3 length: 15 amino acids. V was pared by 6 bases and J by 5 bases, with 17 bases between. The CDR3 bases are TGTGCCAGCAGAAAAGCGAGGGTTGGTAACAATGAGCAGTTCTTC. The encoded protein is CASRKARVGNNEQFF.

J is TRBJ2-7 and V is TRBV7-8; 9 bases are a match to TRBD2. The length of the CDR3 is 16 residues. From germline, CDR1 is SGHVS and CDR2 FQNEAQ. J was trimmed by 2 bases and V by 5 bases; bases with no gene match: 10. The CDR3 nucleotides are TGTGCCAGCAGCCTTAGGTCTAGCGGGACAACCTACGAGCAGTACTTC. Translation: CASSLRSSGTTYEQYF.

The rearrangement joins TRBV30 to TRBJ1-4; 8 bases match TRBD1. With 2 bases clipped from V and 4 bases from J, the junction kept 6 bases outside the gene matches. The CDR3 contains 15 residues. Per the germline V gene, CDR1 is GTSNPN and CDR2 is SVGIG (reference sequence). For the CDR3, the DNA is TGTGCCTGGAGTCCCGGACAGGGCCTTAATGAAAAACTGTTTTTT. Amino acids: CAWSPGQGLNEKLFF.

The rearrangement joins TRBV5-1 to TRBJ1-5; D might be TRBD1 (5 bases). V lost 3 bases and J 1 base, leaving 11 bases between the germline ends. Germline values: CDR1 SGHRS, CDR2 YFSETQ. The CDR3 is 15 residues long. The CDR3, as DNA: TGCGCCAGCAGCTCGACCAGGGACAGCAATCAGCCCCAGCATTTT. It codes for CASSSTRDSNQPQHF.

This clone occurred a few times. The genes are TRBV10-3 and TRBJ1-2, with 7 positions matching TRBD1. The CDR3 consists of 14 residues. Per germline, CDR1 ENHRY and CDR2 SYGVKD. Trimming removed 6 bases from V and 4 bases from J; junction bases left unmatched: 8. The chain's CDR3 is CAISQQGPVYGYTF. The CDR3 DNA is TGTGCCATCAGCCAACAGGGGCCAGTCTATGGCTACACCTTC.

V and J are TRBV5-1 and TRBJ2-6; a possible D gene is TRBD1 (6 bases). V was pared by 5 bases and J by 0 bases, with 6 bases between. The CDR3 runs to 14 residues. CDR1 and CDR2 (germline): SGHRS, YFSETQ. This chain's CDR3 is CASRDSSGANVLTF. The CDR3 nucleotides are TGCGCCAGCAGGGACAGCTCTGGGGCCAACGTCCTGACTTTC.

CDR3 region: CASSPLPGLAGGQEDTQYF. The CDR3 DNA sequence: TGTGCCAGCTCACCACTGCCGGGACTAGCGGGGGGCCAGGAAGATACGCAGTATTTT. The V gene is TRBV18, the J gene TRBJ2-3, with 15 bases identical to TRBD2. Germline lookup yields CDR1 KGHSH and CDR2 LQKENI. The trim removed 1 base at V and 5 bases at J, leaving 10 bases unmatched. CDR3 length: 19 amino acids.

The V gene is TRBV6-4, the J gene TRBJ2-2; TRBD2 agrees at 12 bases. Germline loops: CDR1 MRHNA, CDR2 SNTAGT. The CDR3 runs 18 residues. The V and J ends lost 1 base and 0 bases, in that order; junction bases with no gene match: 3. The CDR3 protein is CASSDFPSGGANTGELFF. CDR3 DNA: TGTGCCAGCAGTGACTTCCCTAGCGGGGGGGCGAACACCGGGGAGCTGTTTTTT.

V and J are TRBV19 and TRBJ1-2, with 7 bases aligning to TRBD1. Looked up from germline, CDR1 is LNHDA and CDR2 is SQIVND (reference sequence). This CDR3 is 15 amino acids long. Losses at the gene ends were 4 bases for V and 2 bases for J; bases not matched to a gene: 7. The DNA for the CDR3 is TGTGCCAGTAGTACCCAGACAGGGACAAACTATGGCTACACCTTC. Translation gives CASSTQTGTNYGYTF.

This chain connects TRBV5-4 to TRBJ1-4; maybe TRBD1 (5 bases). Germline assignment: CDR1 SGHNT and CDR2 YYREEE (reference sequence). Trimming took 0 bases from V and 4 from J, leaving 19 bases between them. This CDR3 contains 18 residues. The chain's CDR3 is CASSLDGTYGDYNEKLFF. As DNA, the CDR3 is TGTGCCAGCAGCTTGGACGGGACCTACGGCGATTATAATGAAAAACTGTTTTTT.

The rearrangement uses TRBV11-3 and TRBJ2-7; 11 nucleotides align to TRBD1. The germline V gene has CDR1 SGHNT and CDR2 YENEEA. The CDR3 runs to 16 residues. V lost 4 bases and J lost 0; bases outside the gene matches: 5. The CDR3 DNA follows: TGTGCCAGCAGCTCCCGGGACAGGGGGGCCTCCTACGAGCAGTACTTC. Its translation: CASSSRDRGASYEQYF.

The rearrangement uses TRBV9 and TRBJ2-3; D is possibly TRBD1 (5 bases). Per the germline V gene, CDR1 is SGDLS and CDR2 is YYNGEE. The CDR3 has 15 amino acids. Trimming left V 0 bases short and J 2 bases short, with 10 bases between. The CDR3, as DNA: TGTGCCAGCAGCGTAGATCAGGACACCACAGATACGCAGTATTTT. This codes for CASSVDQDTTDTQYF. Together with reference TRBV9 and TRBJ2-3, the CDR3 gives the full variable domain: DSGVTQTPKHLITATGQRVTLRCSPRSGDLSVYWYQQSLDQGLQFLIQYYNGEERAKGNILERFSAQQFPDLHSELNLSSLELGDSALYFCASSVDQDTTDTQYFGPGTRLTVL.

This sequence joins TRBV6-2 or TRBV6-3 and TRBJ1-1; D gene uncertain. V gave up 5 bases and J gave up 4 bases, with 11 bases separating them. Germline V lookup: CDR1 MNHEY, CDR2 SVGEGT. The CDR3 extends over 13 amino acids. CDR3 region: CASSQRVGTEAFF. As DNA, the CDR3 is TGTGCCAGCAGTCAACGAGTGGGCACTGAAGCTTTCTTT.

This chain joins TRBV12-3 or TRBV12-4 and TRBJ2-7; TRBD2 might be the D (6 bases). This CDR3 spans 13 amino acids. The V and J ends lost 10 bases and 2 bases respectively, with 15 bases between them. The CDR3 DNA follows: TGTGCCACCCAGATGCGGGGCCCCTACGAGCAGTACTTC. Amino acid sequence: CATQMRGPYEQYF.

The chain is built from TRBV12-3 or TRBV12-4 and TRBJ2-5, with D maybe TRBD1 (5 bases). The V end lost 5 bases, the J end lost 3 bases, and 10 bases lay between the germline ends. There are 13 residues in the CDR3. The CDR3 DNA reads TGTGCCAGCAGTCTCACGACAGAAGAGACCCAGTACTTC. Its protein is CASSLTTEETQYF.

This chain uses TRBV6-2 or TRBV6-3 with TRBJ2-5, with a possible D match to TRBD2 (5 bases). Trimming pared 2 bases from V and 5 bases from J, leaving 12 bases between. There are 14 residues in the CDR3. Germline lookup yields CDR1 MNHEY and CDR2 SVGEGT. This CDR3 reads CASSYRWEQETQYF. CDR3 bases: TGTGCCAGCAGTTACAGGTGGGAGCAGGAGACCCAGTACTTC.

The chain joins TRBV7-9 to TRBJ1-4, with TRBD1 matching over 7 bases. The germline gives CDR1 SEHNR, CDR2 FQNEAQ (reference sequence). The CDR3 extends over 15 amino acids. V lost 4 bases and J lost 5; bases outside the gene matches: 7. The CDR3 nucleotides read TGTGCCAGCAGCTCGCCAGGGGGATCGAATGAAAAACTGTTTTTT. Amino acid sequence: CASSSPGGSNEKLFF. Using reference TRBV7-9 and TRBJ1-4 for the parts outside the CDR3, the full variable domain is DTGVSQNPRHKITKRGQNVTFRCDPISEHNRLYWYRQTLGQGPEFLTYFQNEAQLEKSRLLSDRFSAERPKGSFSTLEIQRTEQGDSAMYLCASSSPGGSNEKLFFGSGTQLSVL.

This CDR3 is CASSSMDGYTQYF. As DNA, the CDR3 is TGTGCCAGCAGTTCCATGGATGGATATACGCAGTATTTT. The V gene is TRBV12-3 or TRBV12-4, the J gene TRBJ2-3, with D unresolved. V shed 4 bases and J shed 7 bases, with 12 bases lying between them. This CDR3 is built from 13 residues.

The V call is TRBV5-5, the J call TRBJ2-1, with no clear D. CDR3 size: 15 residues. V lost 0 bases and J 3 bases, leaving 10 bases between the germline ends. CDR1 and CDR2 (germline): SGHKS, YYEKEE (reference sequence). DNA for the CDR3: TGTGCCAGCAGCTTGGCGCCTACGGGCTACAATGAGCAGTTCTTC. This gives the protein CASSLAPTGYNEQFF.

V usage is TRBV2 and J usage is TRBJ1-5; D is undetermined. V was cut by 4 bases and J by 6 bases, with 4 bases left in between. This CDR3 has 11 residues. CDR1 is SNHLY, CDR2 FYNNEI, per germline. Written as DNA, the CDR3 is TGTGCCAGCAGTGCCGGTCAGCCCCAGCATTTT. This codes for CASSAGQPQHF.

The gene calls are TRBV6-5 and TRBJ1-1, with 7 bases aligning to TRBD1. CDR3 length equals 14 residues. J lost 6 bases, V lost 8 bases, and 12 bases had no gene match. The germline gives CDR1 MNHEY, CDR2 SVGAGI. The chain's CDR3 is CASRTKTGTAEAFF. DNA of the CDR3: TGTGCCAGCCGCACCAAGACAGGGACCGCTGAAGCTTTCTTT.

The rearrangement links TRBV29-1 to TRBJ1-3; possible D gene TRBD1, 5 bases. This CDR3 has 13 residues. Per germline, CDR1 SQVTM and CDR2 ANQGSEA. Trimming pared 7 bases from V and 0 bases from J, leaving 10 bases between. Here the CDR3 reads CSASQASGNTIYF. The CDR3 DNA sequence: TGCAGCGCGTCACAGGCCTCTGGAAACACCATATATTTT.

The V gene is TRBV5-1, the J gene TRBJ1-2; 8 bases map to TRBD1. Germline lookup yields CDR1 SGHRS and CDR2 YFSETQ. The CDR3 has 13 amino acids. Trimming cost V 4 bases and J 6 bases; bases outside gene matches: 5. CDR3 protein: CASSPGQGDGYTF. The CDR3 coding sequence is TGCGCCAGCAGCCCCGGACAGGGAGATGGCTACACCTTC. The full variable domain, completed using reference TRBV5-1 and TRBJ1-2, is KAGVTQTPRYLIKTRGQQVTLSCSPISGHRSVSWYQQTPGQGLQFLFEYFSETQRNKGNFPGRFSGRQFSNSRSEMNVSTLELGDSALYLCASSPGQGDGYTFGSGTRLTVV.

This chain uses TRBV19 with TRBJ2-1; TRBD1 aligns across 8 bases. The length of the CDR3 is 15 residues. Losses at the gene ends were 5 bases for V and 3 bases for J; bases not matched to a gene: 6. The germline CDR1 and CDR2 sequences are LNHDA and SQIVND (reference sequence). The CDR3 nucleotides are TGTGCCAGTAGTGCCACAGGGGGAATCTACAATGAGCAGTTCTTC. Translation gives CASSATGGIYNEQFF. Filled out from reference TRBV19 and TRBJ2-1, the complete variable domain reads DGGITQSPKYLFRKEGQNVTLSCEQNLNHDAMYWYRQDPGQGLRLIYYSQIVNDFQKGDIAEGYSVSREKKESFPLTVTSAQKNPTAFYLCASSATGGIYNEQFFGPGTRLTVL.

The rearrangement links TRBV28 to TRBJ2-7; 9 bases are a match to TRBD2. The V segment lost 4 bases and the J segment 5 bases; nucleotides outside the gene matches: 6. Per germline, CDR1 MDHEN and CDR2 SYDVKM. The CDR3 has 14 amino acids. The CDR3 region is CASSSPGLAHEQYV. CDR3 nucleotide sequence: TGTGCCAGCAGTTCCCCGGGACTAGCTCACGAGCAGTACGTC.

The chain joins TRBV29-1 to TRBJ1-1; D is perhaps TRBD1 (5 bases). V was shortened by 6 bases and J by 4 bases, with 9 bases between the two germline ends. Germline V gives CDR1 SQVTM, CDR2 ANQGSEA. This CDR3 region has 11 residues. CDR3 sequence (DNA): TGCAGCGTCCAGGGTGTCACTGAAGCTTTCTTT. It specifies CSVQGVTEAFF.